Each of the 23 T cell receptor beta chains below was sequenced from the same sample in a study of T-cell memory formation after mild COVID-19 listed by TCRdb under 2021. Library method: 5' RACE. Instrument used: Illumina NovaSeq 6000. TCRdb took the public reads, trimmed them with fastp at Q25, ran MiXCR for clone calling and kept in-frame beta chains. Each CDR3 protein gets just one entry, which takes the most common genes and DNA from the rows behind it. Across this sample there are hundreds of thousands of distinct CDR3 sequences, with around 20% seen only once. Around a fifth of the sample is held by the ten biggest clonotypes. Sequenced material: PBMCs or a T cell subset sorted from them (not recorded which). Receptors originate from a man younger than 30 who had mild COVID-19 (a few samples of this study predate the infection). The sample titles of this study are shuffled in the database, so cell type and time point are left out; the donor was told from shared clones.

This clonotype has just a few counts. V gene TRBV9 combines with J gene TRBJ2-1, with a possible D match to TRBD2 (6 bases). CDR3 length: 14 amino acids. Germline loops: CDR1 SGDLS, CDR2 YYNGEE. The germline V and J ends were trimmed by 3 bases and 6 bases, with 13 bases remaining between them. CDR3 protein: CASSGPLALNEQFF. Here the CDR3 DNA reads TGTGCCAGCAGCGGGCCACTAGCCCTCAATGAGCAGTTCTTC.

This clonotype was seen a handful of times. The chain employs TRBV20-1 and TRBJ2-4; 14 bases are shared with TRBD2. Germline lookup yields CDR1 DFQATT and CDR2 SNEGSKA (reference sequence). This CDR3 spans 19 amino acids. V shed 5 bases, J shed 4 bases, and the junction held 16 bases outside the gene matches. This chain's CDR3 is CSAQPRTSGGNGGKNIQYF. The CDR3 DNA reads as TGCAGTGCTCAACCCCGGACTAGCGGGGGGAACGGAGGGAAAAACATTCAGTACTTC.

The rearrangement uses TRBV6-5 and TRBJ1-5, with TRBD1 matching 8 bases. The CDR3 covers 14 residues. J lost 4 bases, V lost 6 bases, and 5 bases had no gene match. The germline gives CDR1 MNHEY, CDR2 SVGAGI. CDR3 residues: CASSRDRRNQPQHF. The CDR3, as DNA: TGTGCCAGCAGCCGGGACAGGAGGAATCAGCCCCAGCATTTT.

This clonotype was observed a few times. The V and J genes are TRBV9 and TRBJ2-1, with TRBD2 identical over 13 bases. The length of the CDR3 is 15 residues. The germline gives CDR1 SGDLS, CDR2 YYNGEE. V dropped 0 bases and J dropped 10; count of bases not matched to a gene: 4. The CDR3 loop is CASSVGLAGGGEQFF. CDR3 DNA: TGTGCCAGCAGCGTAGGACTAGCGGGGGGTGGGGAGCAGTTCTTC.

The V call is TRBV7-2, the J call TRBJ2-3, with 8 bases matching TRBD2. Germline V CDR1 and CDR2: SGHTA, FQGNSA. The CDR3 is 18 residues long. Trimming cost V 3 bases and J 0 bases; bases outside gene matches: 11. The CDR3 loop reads CASSFPRQLADSTDTQYF. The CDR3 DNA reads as TGTGCCAGCAGCTTCCCCCGCCAACTAGCGGACAGCACAGATACGCAGTATTTT.

The CDR3 protein is CASSYGTADTQYF. CDR3 nucleotides: TGTGCCAGCAGTTACGGGACAGCCGATACGCAGTATTTT. V usage is TRBV6-2 or TRBV6-3 and J usage is TRBJ2-3; TRBD1 agrees at 7 bases. The CDR3 has 13 amino acids. J was trimmed by 6 bases and V by 2 bases; bases with no gene match: 2. The germline V gene has CDR1 MNHEY and CDR2 SVGEGT.

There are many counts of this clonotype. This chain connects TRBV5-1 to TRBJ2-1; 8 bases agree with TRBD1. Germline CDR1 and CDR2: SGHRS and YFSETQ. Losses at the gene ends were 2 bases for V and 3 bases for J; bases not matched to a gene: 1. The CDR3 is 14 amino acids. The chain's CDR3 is CASSLTGGYNEQFF. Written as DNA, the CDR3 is TGCGCCAGCAGCTTAACAGGGGGCTACAATGAGCAGTTCTTC.

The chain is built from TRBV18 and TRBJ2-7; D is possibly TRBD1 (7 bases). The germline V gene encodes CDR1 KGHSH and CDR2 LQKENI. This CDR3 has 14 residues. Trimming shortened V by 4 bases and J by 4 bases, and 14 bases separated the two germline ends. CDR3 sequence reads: CASSLRDSVYEQYV. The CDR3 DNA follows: TGTGCCAGCTCACTGCGGGACAGCGTTTACGAGCAGTACGTC.

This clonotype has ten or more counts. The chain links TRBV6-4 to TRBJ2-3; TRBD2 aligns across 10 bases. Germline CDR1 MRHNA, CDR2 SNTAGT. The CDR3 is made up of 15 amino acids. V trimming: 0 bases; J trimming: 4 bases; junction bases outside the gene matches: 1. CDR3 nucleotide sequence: TGTGCCAGCAGTGACTCAGCGGGGGGGCCAGATACGCAGTATTTT. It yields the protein CASSDSAGGPDTQYF.

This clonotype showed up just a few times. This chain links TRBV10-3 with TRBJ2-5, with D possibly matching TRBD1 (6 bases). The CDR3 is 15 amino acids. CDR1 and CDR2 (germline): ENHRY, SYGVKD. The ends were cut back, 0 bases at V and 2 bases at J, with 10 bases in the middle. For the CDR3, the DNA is TGTGCCATCAGTGAGTCTCGGCAGGGGCAAGAGACCCAGTACTTC. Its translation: CAISESRQGQETQYF.

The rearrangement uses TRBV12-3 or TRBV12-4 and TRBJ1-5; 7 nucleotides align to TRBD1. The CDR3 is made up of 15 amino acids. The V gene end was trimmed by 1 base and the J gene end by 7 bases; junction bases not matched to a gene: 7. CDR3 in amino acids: CASSLGDRLLQPQHF. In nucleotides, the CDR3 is TGTGCCAGCAGTTTAGGGGACAGACTCTTGCAGCCCCAGCATTTT.

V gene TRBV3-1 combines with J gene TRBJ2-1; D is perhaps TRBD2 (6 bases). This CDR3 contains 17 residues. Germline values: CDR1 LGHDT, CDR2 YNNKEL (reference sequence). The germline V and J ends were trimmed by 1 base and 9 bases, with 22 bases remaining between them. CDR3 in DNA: TGTGCCAGCAGCCAAGGAATGGGGACTCTTCGATTGGGTGAGCAGTTCTTC. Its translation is CASSQGMGTLRLGEQFF.

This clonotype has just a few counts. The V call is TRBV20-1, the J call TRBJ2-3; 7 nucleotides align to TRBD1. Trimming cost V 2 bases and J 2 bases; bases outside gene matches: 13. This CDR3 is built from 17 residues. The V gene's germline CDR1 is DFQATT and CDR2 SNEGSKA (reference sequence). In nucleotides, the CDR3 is TGCAGTGCTAGACCTCGACAGGGTTTGGGCAACACAGATACGCAGTATTTT. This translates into CSARPRQGLGNTDTQYF.

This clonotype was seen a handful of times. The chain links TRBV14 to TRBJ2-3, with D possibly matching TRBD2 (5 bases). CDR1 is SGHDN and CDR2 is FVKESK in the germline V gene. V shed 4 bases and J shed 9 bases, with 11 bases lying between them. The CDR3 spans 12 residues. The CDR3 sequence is CASSPSGYTQYF. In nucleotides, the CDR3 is TGTGCCAGCAGCCCGTCGGGGTACACGCAGTATTTT.

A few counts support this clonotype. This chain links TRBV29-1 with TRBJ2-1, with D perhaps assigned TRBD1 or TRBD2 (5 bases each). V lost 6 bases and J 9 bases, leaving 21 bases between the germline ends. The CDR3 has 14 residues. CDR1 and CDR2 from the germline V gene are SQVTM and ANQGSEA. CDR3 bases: TGCAGCGTCAGATCCGGGACCAGTGGTATTGAGCAGTTCTTC. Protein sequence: CSVRSGTSGIEQFF.

The CDR3 DNA sequence: TGTGCCAGCGGCAGGGAGCCCCAAGAGACCCAGTACTTC. Protein: CASGREPQETQYF. The J gene is TRBJ2-5, the V gene TRBV2; the D call may be TRBD1 or TRBD2 (5 bases each). This CDR3 has 13 amino acids. The V and J ends lost 8 bases and 1 base respectively, with 11 bases between them. Germline CDR1 is SNHLY and CDR2 is FYNNEI. Supplemented by reference TRBV2 and TRBJ2-5, the full variable domain reads EPEVTQTPSHQVTQMGQEVILRCVPISNHLYFYWYRQILGQKVEFLVSFYNNEISEKSEIFDDQFSVERPDGSNFTLKIRSTKLEDSAMYFCASGREPQETQYFGPGTRLLVL.

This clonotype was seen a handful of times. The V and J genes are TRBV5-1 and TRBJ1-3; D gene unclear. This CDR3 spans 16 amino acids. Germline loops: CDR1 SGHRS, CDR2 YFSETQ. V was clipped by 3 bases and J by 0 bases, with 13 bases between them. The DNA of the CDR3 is TGCGCCAGCAGCTCACTCACGGGATTCTCTGGAAACACCATATATTTT. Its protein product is CASSSLTGFSGNTIYF.

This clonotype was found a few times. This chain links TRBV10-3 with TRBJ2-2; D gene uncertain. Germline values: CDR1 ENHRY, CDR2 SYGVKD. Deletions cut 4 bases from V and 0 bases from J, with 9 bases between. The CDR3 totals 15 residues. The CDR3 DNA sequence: TGTGCCATCAGTGTAATGACACCGAACACCGGGGAGCTGTTTTTT. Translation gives CAISVMTPNTGELFF.

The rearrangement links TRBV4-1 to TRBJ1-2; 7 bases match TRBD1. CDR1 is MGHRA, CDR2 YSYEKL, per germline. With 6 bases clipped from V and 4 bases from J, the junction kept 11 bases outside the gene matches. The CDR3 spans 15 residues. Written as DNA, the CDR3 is TGCGCCAGCAGAAAGGGATTGGGACAGATCTATGGCTACACCTTC. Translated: CASRKGLGQIYGYTF.

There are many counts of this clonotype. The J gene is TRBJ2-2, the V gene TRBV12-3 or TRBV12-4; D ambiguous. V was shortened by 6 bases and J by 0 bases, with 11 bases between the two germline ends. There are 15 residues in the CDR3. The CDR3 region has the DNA TGTGCCAGCAGGACCGGGTTCCCGAACACCGGGGAGCTGTTTTTT. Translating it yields CASRTGFPNTGELFF.

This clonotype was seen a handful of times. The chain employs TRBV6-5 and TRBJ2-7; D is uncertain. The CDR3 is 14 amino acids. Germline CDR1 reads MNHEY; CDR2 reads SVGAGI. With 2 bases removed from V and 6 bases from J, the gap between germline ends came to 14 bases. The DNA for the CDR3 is TGTGCCAGCAGTTACCCTCCGGCTAAATTCGAGCAGTACTTC. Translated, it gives CASSYPPAKFEQYF.

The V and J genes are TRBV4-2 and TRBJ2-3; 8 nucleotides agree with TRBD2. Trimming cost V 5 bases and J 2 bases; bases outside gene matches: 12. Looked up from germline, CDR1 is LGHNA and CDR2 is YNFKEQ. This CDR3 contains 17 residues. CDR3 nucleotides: TGTGCCAGCAGCTACGTCCCAGCGGGGGAGATCACAGATACGCAGTATTTT. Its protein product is CASSYVPAGEITDTQYF.

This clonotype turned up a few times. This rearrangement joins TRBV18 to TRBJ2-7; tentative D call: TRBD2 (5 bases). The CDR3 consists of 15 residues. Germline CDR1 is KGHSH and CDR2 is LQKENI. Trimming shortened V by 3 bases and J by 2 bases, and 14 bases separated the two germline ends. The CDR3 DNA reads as TGTGCCAGCTCACCTTCTAGTCGGGGTACCTACGAGCAGTACTTC. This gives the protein CASSPSSRGTYEQYF. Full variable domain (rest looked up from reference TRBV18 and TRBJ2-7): NAGVMQNPRHLVRRRGQEARLRCSPMKGHSHVYWYRQLPEEGLKFMVYLQKENIIDESGMPKERFSAEFPKEGPSILRIQQVVRGDSAAYFCASSPSSRGTYEQYFGPGTRLTVT.